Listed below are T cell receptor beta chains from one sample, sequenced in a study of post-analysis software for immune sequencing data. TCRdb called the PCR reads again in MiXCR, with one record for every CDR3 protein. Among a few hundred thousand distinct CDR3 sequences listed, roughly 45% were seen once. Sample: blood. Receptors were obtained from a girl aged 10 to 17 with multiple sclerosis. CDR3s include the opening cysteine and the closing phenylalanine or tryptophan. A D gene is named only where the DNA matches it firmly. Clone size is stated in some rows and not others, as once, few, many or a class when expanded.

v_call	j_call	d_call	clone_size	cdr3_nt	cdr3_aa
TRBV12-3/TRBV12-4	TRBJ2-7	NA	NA	TGTGCCAGCACTCAGACCGGGACTTGGGGGGAGCAGTACTTC	CASTQTGTWGEQYF
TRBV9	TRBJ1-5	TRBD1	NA	TGTGCCAGCAGCGTAGGACAGGGGTATAATCAGCCCCAGCATTTT	CASSVGQGYNQPQHF
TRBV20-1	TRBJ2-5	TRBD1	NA	TGCAGTGCTAGCCCACAGGGGGGAGAGACCCAGTACTTC	CSASPQGGETQYF
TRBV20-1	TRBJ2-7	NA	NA	TGCAGTGCCCCGTTGCCGGGACAAGCCGACGAGCAGTACTTC	CSAPLPGQADEQYF
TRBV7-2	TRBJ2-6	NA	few	TGTGCCAGCAGCTTCGGTGGCCACTCTGGGGCCAACGTCCTGACTTTC	CASSFGGHSGANVLTF
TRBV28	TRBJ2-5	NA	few	TGTGCCAGCAGTGCCGTGTGGCCCCGGGAGACCCAGTACTTC	CASSAVWPRETQYF
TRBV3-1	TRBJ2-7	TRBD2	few	TGTGCCAGCAGCCCGCATATGGATCATTATAGCGGGAGAAACTACGAGCAGTACTTC	CASSPHMDHYSGRNYEQYF
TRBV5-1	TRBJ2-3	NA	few	TGCGCCAGCAGTAGGGGACATCCAGATACGCAGTATTTT	CASSRGHPDTQYF
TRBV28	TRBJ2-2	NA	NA	TGTGCCAGCAGTGAACCAACCGGGGAGCTGTTTTTT	CASSEPTGELFF
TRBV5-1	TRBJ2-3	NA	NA	TGCGCCAGCAGCTTGTCGGCGACGTCTAGCACAGATACGCAGTATTTT	CASSLSATSSTDTQYF
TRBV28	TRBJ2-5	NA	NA	TGTGCCAGCAGGACAGGACTAGAAGAGACCCAGTACTTC	CASRTGLEETQYF
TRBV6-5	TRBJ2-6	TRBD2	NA	TGTGCCAGCAGTTATTGGGAGGGCGCTGGGGCCAACGTCCTGACTTTC	CASSYWEGAGANVLTF
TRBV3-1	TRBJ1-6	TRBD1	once	TGTGCCAGCAGCCCAGGGGGCAGTTCACCCCTCCACTTT	CASSPGGSSPLHF
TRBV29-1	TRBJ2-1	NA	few	TGCAGCGTTGAAGATCTTAAAGGGGGAGCAGGCTCCTACAATGAGCAGTTCTTC	CSVEDLKGGAGSYNEQFF
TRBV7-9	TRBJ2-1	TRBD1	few	TGTGCCAGCAGCGCCTTCCGCCGGGACAGGCGAAACAATGAGCAGTTCTTC	CASSAFRRDRRNNEQFF
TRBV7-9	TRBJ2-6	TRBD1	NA	TGTGCCAGCAGCTTAGGATTGGGGGGACAGGGATCCGGGGCCAGCGTCCTGACTTTC	CASSLGLGGQGSGASVLTF
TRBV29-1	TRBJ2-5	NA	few	TGCAGCGTTGACGATCAAGAGACCCAGTACTTC	CSVDDQETQYF
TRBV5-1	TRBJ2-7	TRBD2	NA	TGCGCCAGCAGCCCTGGGAGGGTAAACGAGCAGTACTTC	CASSPGRVNEQYF
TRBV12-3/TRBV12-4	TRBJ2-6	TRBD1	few	TGTGCCACCCGACAGGGGGCGTCTTCTGGGGCCAACGTCCTGACTTTC	CATRQGASSGANVLTF
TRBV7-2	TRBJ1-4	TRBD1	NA	TGTGCCAGCAGCTCGGAGGGGACAGTTAATGAAAAACTGTTTTTT	CASSSEGTVNEKLFF
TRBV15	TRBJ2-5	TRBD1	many	TGTGCCACCAGCGTTACAGGGGTAGAGACCCAGTACTTC	CATSVTGVETQYF
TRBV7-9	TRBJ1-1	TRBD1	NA	TGTGCCAGCAGCCCCCGGGACAGGGGGGCATTCACTGAAGCTTTCTTT	CASSPRDRGAFTEAFF
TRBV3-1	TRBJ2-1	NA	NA	TGTGCCAGCAGCCCCCCCTTCCCTAGCTCCTACAATGAGCAGTTCTTC	CASSPPFPSSYNEQFF
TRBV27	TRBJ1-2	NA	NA	TGTGCCAGCAGTGGACTACAGGGAAACTATGGCTACACCTTC	CASSGLQGNYGYTF
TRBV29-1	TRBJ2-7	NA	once	TGCAGCGCCCAAACAGGGGAGGGGTACGAGCAGTACTTC	CSAQTGEGYEQYF
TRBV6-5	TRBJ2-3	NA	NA	TGTGCCAGCAGCCGAGGACTGCGCACAGATACGCAGTATTTT	CASSRGLRTDTQYF
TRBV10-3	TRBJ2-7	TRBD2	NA	TGTGCCATCAGTGAGTCGGCTAGCGGGAGATCCGAGCAGTACTTC	CAISESASGRSEQYF
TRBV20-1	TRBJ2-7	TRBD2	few	TGCAGTGCTAGAGACCGAGTATTAAGCGGGAGGGCTTCCTACGAGCAGTACTTC	CSARDRVLSGRASYEQYF
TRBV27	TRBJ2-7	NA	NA	TGTGCCAGCAGTTTTACCGGGGGACCCGAGCAGTACTTC	CASSFTGGPEQYF
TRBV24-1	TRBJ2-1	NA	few	TGTGCCACCAGTGATCCTGGGACCTTAACGAATGGGCAGTTCTTC	CATSDPGTLTNGQFF
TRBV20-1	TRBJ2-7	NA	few	TGCAGTGCTAGATCAAGGAGCCTTCCGGCCTACGAGCAGTACTTC	CSARSRSLPAYEQYF
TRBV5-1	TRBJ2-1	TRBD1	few	TGCCCCAGCAGCGGATCAGGGGGCTACAATGAGCAGTTCTTC	CPSSGSGGYNEQFF
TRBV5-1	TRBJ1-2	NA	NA	TGCGCCAGCAGCTTGACACCGAGTCCTCACAGGTTCTATGGCTACACCTTC	CASSLTPSPHRFYGYTF
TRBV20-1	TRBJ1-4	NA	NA	TGCAGTGCTAGAGACTACCGCGGGACGGTCGGTGAAAAACTGTTTTTT	CSARDYRGTVGEKLFF